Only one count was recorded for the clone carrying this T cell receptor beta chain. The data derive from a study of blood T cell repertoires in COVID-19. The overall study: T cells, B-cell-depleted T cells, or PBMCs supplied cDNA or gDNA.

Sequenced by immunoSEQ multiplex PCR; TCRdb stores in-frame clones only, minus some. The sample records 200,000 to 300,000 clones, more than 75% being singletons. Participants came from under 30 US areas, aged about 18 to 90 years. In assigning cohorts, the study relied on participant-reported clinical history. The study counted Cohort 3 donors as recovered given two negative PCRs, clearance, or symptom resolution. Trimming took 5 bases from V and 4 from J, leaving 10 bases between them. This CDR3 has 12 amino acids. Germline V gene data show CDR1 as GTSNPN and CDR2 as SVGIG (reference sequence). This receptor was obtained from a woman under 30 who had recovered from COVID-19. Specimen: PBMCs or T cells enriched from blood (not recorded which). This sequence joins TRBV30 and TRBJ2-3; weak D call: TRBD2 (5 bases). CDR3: CAWVSGSDTQYF. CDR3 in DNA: TGTGCCTGGGTCTCGGGATCAGATACGCAGTATTTT.